This T cell receptor (beta chain) was found in a study of blood T cells in healthy people across ages. It was around 9 milliliters of peripheral blood that were drawn from each donor. V lost 2 bases and J 3 bases, leaving 9 bases between the germline ends. This CDR3 is 13 amino acids long. The germline CDR1 and CDR2 sequences are SGHRS and YFSETQ. At least ten counts were recorded for this clonotype. Primed by a sample-barcoded 5' primer and a J-beta primer mix, a second PCR proceeded for roughly 7 to 12 cycles. TCRdb re-called the 5' RACE reads through MiXCR, storing one row per CDR3 protein. The table includes about 1.7 million distinct CDR3 sequences, 28% detected once.

Sequenced sample: blood. The genes are TRBV5-1 and TRBJ2-7, with D tentatively TRBD1 (5 bases). This sequence originates from a woman in her 30s in good health. CDR3 region: CASSFLTDYEQYF. The CDR3 DNA follows: TGCGCCAGCAGCTTCCTGACAGACTACGAGCAGTACTTC.